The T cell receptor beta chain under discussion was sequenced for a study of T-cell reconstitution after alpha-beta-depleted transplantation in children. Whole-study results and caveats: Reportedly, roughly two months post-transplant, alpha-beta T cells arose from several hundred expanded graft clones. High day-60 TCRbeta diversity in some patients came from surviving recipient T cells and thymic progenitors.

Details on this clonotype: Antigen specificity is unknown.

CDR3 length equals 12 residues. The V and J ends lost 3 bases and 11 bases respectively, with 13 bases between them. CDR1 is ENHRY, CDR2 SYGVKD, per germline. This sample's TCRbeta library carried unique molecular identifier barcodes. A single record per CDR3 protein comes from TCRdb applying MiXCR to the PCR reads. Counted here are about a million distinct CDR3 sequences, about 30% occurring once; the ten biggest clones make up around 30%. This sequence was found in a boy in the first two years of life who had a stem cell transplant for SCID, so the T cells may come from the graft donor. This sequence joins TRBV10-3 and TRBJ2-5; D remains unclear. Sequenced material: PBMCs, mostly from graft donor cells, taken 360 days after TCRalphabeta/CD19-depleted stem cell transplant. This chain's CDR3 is CAISDSLGRQYF. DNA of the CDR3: TGTGCCATCAGTGATAGTCTGGGCCGGCAGTACTTC.